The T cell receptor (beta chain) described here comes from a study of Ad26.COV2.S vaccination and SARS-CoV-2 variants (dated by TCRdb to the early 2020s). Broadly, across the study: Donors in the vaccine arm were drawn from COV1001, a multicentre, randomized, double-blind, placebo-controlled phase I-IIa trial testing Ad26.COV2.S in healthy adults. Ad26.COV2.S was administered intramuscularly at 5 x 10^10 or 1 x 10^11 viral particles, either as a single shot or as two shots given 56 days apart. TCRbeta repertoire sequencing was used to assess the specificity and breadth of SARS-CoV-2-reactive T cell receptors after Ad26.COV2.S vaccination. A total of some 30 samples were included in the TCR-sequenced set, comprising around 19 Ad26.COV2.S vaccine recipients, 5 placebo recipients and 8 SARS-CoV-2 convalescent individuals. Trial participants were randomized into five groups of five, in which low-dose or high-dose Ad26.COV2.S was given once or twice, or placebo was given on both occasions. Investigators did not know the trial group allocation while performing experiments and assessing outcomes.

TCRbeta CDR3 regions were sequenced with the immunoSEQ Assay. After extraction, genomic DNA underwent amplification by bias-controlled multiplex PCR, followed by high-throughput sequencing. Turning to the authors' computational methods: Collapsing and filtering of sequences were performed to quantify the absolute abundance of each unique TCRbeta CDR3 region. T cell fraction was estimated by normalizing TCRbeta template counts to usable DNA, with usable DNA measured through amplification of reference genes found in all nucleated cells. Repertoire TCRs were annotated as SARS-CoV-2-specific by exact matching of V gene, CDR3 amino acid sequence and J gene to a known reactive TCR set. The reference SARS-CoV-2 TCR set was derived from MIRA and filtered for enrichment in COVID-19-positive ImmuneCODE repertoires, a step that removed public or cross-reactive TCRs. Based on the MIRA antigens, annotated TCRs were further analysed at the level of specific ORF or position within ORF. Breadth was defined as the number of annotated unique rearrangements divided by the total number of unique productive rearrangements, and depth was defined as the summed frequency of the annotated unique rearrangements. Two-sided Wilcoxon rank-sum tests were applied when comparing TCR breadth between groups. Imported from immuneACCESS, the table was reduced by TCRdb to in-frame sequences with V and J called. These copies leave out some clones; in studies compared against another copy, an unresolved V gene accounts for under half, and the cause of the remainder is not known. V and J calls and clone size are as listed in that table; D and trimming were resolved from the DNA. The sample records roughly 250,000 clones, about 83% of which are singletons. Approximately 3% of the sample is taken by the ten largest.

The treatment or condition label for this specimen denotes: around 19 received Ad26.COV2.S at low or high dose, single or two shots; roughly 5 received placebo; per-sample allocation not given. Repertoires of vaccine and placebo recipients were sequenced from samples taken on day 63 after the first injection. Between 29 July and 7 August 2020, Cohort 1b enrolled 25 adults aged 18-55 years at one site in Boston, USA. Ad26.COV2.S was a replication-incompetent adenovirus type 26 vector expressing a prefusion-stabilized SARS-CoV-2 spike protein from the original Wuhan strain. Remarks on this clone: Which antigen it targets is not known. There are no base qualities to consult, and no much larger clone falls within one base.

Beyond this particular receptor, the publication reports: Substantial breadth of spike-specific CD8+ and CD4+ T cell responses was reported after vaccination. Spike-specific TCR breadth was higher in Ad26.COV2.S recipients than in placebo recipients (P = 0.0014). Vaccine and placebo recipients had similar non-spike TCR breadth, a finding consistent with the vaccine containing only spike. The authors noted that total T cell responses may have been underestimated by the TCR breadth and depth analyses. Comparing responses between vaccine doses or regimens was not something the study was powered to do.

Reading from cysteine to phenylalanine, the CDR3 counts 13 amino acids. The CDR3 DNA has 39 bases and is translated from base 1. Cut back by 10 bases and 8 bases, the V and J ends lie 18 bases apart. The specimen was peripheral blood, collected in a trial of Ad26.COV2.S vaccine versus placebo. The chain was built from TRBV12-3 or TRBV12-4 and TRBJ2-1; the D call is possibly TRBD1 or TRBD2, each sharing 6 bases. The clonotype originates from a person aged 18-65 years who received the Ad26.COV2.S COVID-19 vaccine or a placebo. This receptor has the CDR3 CAISKGGPYEQFF. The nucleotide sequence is TGTGCCATTTCCAAGGGGGGCCCCTATGAGCAGTTCTTC.